Below are 21 T cell receptor beta chains sequenced from a single sample in a study of cytomegalovirus exposure and HLA in healthy donors. PCR was performed using 60 Vbeta and 13 Jbeta primers. Generated by immunoSEQ multiplex PCR, the TCRdb table keeps only in-frame clones and is missing some. The profile shows some 200,000 clones, around 89% of them singletons. The specimen sequenced was PBMCs. The receptors originated from a woman aged 18-29 years in good health and CMV-seronegative.

V gene TRBV6-5 combines with J gene TRBJ2-1, with D unresolved. Trimming cost V 6 bases and J 0 bases, with 12 bases left between them. The CDR3 length is 15 residues. Germline CDR1 reads MNHEY; CDR2 reads SVGAGI. The CDR3 coding sequence is TGTGCCAGCAGCGCCGGTTGGAGCTCCTACAATGAGCAGTTCTTC. This translates into CASSAGWSSYNEQFF.

The chain carries TRBV10-1 and TRBJ1-6; 7 nucleotides align to TRBD1. Trimming removed 2 bases from V and 16 bases from J; junction bases left unmatched: 8. The CDR3 is 13 amino acids. Germline V CDR1 and CDR2: WNHNN, SYGVQD (reference sequence). The CDR3 loop reads CASSESLDRELHF. For the CDR3, the DNA is TGCGCCAGCAGTGAGAGCCTCGACAGGGAACTCCACTTT.

This chain links TRBV27 with TRBJ2-7; D is possibly TRBD2 (6 bases). Germline lookup yields CDR1 MNHEY and CDR2 SMNVEV (reference sequence). The CDR3 spans 13 residues. Trimming left V 7 bases short and J 5 bases short, with 15 bases between. Here the CDR3 DNA reads TGTGCCAGCACCGGGGGATTCATCAACGAGCAGTACTTC. The encoded protein is CASTGGFINEQYF.

CDR3 DNA: TGTGCCAGCAGCCAAGGTTTAGAAGTACAGGGGACGGGAACTGAAGCTTTCTTT. Translation: CASSQGLEVQGTGTEAFF. The chain recombines TRBV4-2 with TRBJ1-1; the match to TRBD1 covers 7 bases. V was pared by 1 base and J by 5 bases, with 16 bases of the junction left unmatched. Germline CDR1 reads LGHNA; CDR2 reads YNFKEQ. The CDR3 consists of 18 residues.

The chain is built from TRBV7-9 and TRBJ2-7; D gene unclear. Germline loops: CDR1 SEHNR, CDR2 FQNEAQ (reference sequence). V was pared by 1 base and J by 2 bases, with 12 bases between. The CDR3 spans 15 residues. The CDR3 loop reads CASSLVQPWAYEQYF. The CDR3 region has the DNA TGTGCCAGCAGCTTAGTACAGCCCTGGGCCTACGAGCAGTACTTC.

This rearrangement joins TRBV4-1 to TRBJ2-1; 9 positions match TRBD2. With 1 base clipped from V and 0 bases from J, the junction kept 7 bases outside the gene matches. The CDR3 length is 18 residues. Germline V gene data show CDR1 as MGHRA and CDR2 as YSYEKL. CDR3 in amino acids: CASSQGASGVSSYNEQFF. In nucleotides, the CDR3 is TGCGCCAGCAGCCAAGGCGCTAGCGGGGTCAGCTCCTACAATGAGCAGTTCTTC.

This chain connects TRBV29-1 to TRBJ2-7; D possibly corresponds to TRBD1 (7 bases). CDR3 length: 15 amino acids. V was pared by 0 bases and J by 7 bases, with 19 bases between. CDR1 and CDR2 (germline): SQVTM, ANQGSEA. CDR3 DNA: TGCAGCGTTGAAGAAGGGAGGACAGGACTGCGGGAGCAGTACTTC. Protein: CSVEEGRTGLREQYF.

The chain is built from TRBV11-2 and TRBJ2-2, with TRBD2 as a possible D gene (5 bases). The V end was cut by 1 base, the J end by 3 bases, with 9 bases between. The CDR3 extends over 15 amino acids. Looked up from germline, CDR1 is SGHAT and CDR2 is FQNNGV. The CDR3 nucleotides read TGTGCCAGCAGCTTAGGAGGGAGTTACACCGGGGAGCTGTTTTTT. Its protein is CASSLGGSYTGELFF.

The chain links TRBV7-6 to TRBJ2-2; D call uncertain. The ends were cut back, 0 bases at V and 5 bases at J, with 10 bases in the middle. The CDR3 is 15 residues long. Per the germline V gene, CDR1 is SGHVS and CDR2 is FNYEAQ. In DNA form, the CDR3 reads TGTGCCAGCAGCTTAGCTAACTATGTTACCGGGGAGCTGTTTTTT. Its protein product is CASSLANYVTGELFF.

The chain employs TRBV7-2 and TRBJ2-7, with 10 bases lining up with TRBD2. Germline V CDR1 and CDR2: SGHTA, FQGNSA. The CDR3 runs to 19 residues. With V trimmed by 1 base and J by 4 bases, 16 bases remained unmatched. CDR3 coding DNA: TGTGCCAGCAGCTTAGGGGAAGGACTAGCGGAGAATTTAAGATACGAGCAGTACTTC. It specifies CASSLGEGLAENLRYEQYF.

The chain links TRBV29-1 to TRBJ1-1; perhaps TRBD1 as D (5 bases). CDR1 is SQVTM, CDR2 ANQGSEA, per germline. V was clipped by 5 bases and J by 4 bases, with 11 bases between them. The CDR3 totals 12 residues. This CDR3 reads CSVSRGVTEAFF. As DNA, the CDR3 is TGCAGCGTTTCGCGGGGCGTCACTGAAGCTTTCTTT.

J is TRBJ2-7 and V is TRBV7-2, with 9 positions matching TRBD2. The J segment lost 2 bases and the V segment lost 3 bases, leaving 5 bases of the junction unmatched. CDR3 length: 15 amino acids. Germline V gene data show CDR1 as SGHTA and CDR2 as FQGNSA. The CDR3 DNA reads TGTGCCAGCAGCTTTACTAGCGGGCTCCCCTACGAGCAGTACTTC. It yields the protein CASSFTSGLPYEQYF.

A single count supports this clone. The chain links TRBV30 to TRBJ2-1; D gene uncertain. Germline CDR1 and CDR2: GTSNPN and SVGIG (reference sequence). V was cut by 2 bases and J by 4 bases, with 3 bases left in between. The CDR3 is 11 residues long. DNA of the CDR3: TGTGCCTGGAGTTTATACAATGAGCAGTTCTTC. It translates to CAWSLYNEQFF.

The chain joins TRBV5-1 to TRBJ2-3; 9 positions agree with TRBD1. The V and J ends lost 0 bases and 2 bases, in that order; junction bases with no gene match: 7. Germline CDR1 SGHRS, CDR2 YFSETQ. CDR3 size: 17 residues. The CDR3 loop is CASSLGRTGDPTDTQYF. The CDR3 DNA reads TGCGCCAGCAGCTTGGGTAGGACAGGGGACCCCACAGATACGCAGTATTTT.

The chain couples TRBV18 to TRBJ2-2, with TRBD2 matching over 11 bases. Trimming took 8 bases from V and 6 from J; bases not matched to a gene: 5. CDR3 length: 14 amino acids. CDR1 and CDR2 from the germline V gene are KGHSH and LQKENI. The CDR3: CASGQLAGAGELFF. CDR3 DNA: TGTGCCAGCGGTCAACTAGCGGGAGCCGGGGAGCTGTTTTTT.

The V gene is TRBV10-2, the J gene TRBJ2-3; 9 bases agree with TRBD2. V lost 4 bases and J lost 2; bases outside the gene matches: 4. This CDR3 has 15 amino acids. Per germline, CDR1 WSHSY and CDR2 SAAADI. The CDR3 sequence: CASSGVGLATDTQYF. In nucleotides, the CDR3 is TGCGCCAGCAGTGGAGTGGGACTAGCCACAGATACGCAGTATTTT.

This clone was detected a few times. This chain uses TRBV7-3 with TRBJ2-1, with unresolved D. The CDR3 covers 14 residues. The V gene lost 1 base and the J gene lost 5 bases, with 9 bases spanning the gap. CDR1 and CDR2 (germline): SGHTA, FQGTGA. As DNA, the CDR3 is TGTGCCAGCAGCTTAAGACTGGCGGACAATGAGCAGTTCTTC. Its protein is CASSLRLADNEQFF. Looking up the rest from reference TRBV7-3 and TRBJ2-1 gives the full variable domain: GAGVSQTPSNKVTEKGKYVELRCDPISGHTALYWYRQSLGQGPEFLIYFQGTGAADDSGLPNDRFFAVRPEGSVSTLKIQRTERGDSAVYLCASSLRLADNEQFFGPGTRLTVL.

The chain combines TRBV9 with TRBJ2-7; tentative D call: TRBD2 (6 bases). Per germline, CDR1 SGDLS and CDR2 YYNGEE. V lost 0 bases to trimming and J lost 0 bases, with 10 bases between them. The CDR3 covers 15 residues. This CDR3 is CASSVDVGSSYEQYF. The CDR3 region has the DNA TGTGCCAGCAGCGTAGATGTCGGGAGCTCCTACGAGCAGTACTTC.

V is TRBV6-4 and J is TRBJ2-1; TRBD2 agrees at 11 bases. V dropped 5 bases and J dropped 8; count of bases not matched to a gene: 14. Germline CDR1 is MRHNA and CDR2 is SNTAGT. CDR3 length equals 17 residues. Here the CDR3 DNA reads TGTGCCAGCAGTTCTCCGGGCGGGACTAGCGGCTCCGATGAGCAGTTCTTC. Protein sequence: CASSSPGGTSGSDEQFF.

In regard to this clone: One junction end disagrees with the germline gene, perhaps due to a read error. The V and J genes are TRBV6-5 and TRBJ1-1; unclear D gene. This CDR3 spans 11 amino acids. In germline, CDR1 is MNHEY, CDR2 SVGAGI. Here the CDR3 reads CASSYRGPAFF. The CDR3 coding sequence is TGTGCCAGCAGTTACCGGGGTCCGGCCTTTTTT.

The chain links TRBV11-2 to TRBJ1-4; no reliable D call. Germline CDR1 and CDR2: SGHAT and FQNNGV. With 2 bases removed from V and 0 bases from J, the gap between germline ends came to 16 bases. The CDR3 spans 18 residues. The CDR3 spells CASSLYPRDFATNEKLFF. CDR3 in DNA: TGTGCCAGCAGCTTATATCCTCGGGATTTTGCAACTAATGAAAAACTGTTTTTT.